The sequence of this T cell receptor (beta chain) was determined in a study of siplizumab effects on memory and regulatory T cells (dated by TCRdb to about 2019). For context, the study as a whole: The study examined how the anti-CD2 antibody siplizumab affects alloreactive T-cell subsets in allogeneic mixed lymphocyte reactions built from human PBMCs. What the authors observed across the whole study: Greater diversity appeared to be present in unstimulated naive T cells than in memory T cells, and a substantial contribution to the alloresponse seemed to be made by naive cells. No functional confirmation was obtained for the suppressive function of proliferating Tregs from siplizumab cultures. Of the alloreactive CD4+ clones that could be mapped, the Treg-derived share averaged about 63% with siplizumab compared with roughly 25% in control reactions. Roughly 80-95% of proliferating CD4+ or CD8+ clones could not be assigned a naive or memory phenotype. The cumulative frequency of alloreactive sequences that could be traced back to unstimulated CD4+ memory T cells was significantly reduced by siplizumab. Because sequences at frequencies below about 10^-5 were poorly captured, only a minor fraction of alloreactive clones could be mapped back to unstimulated subsets.

The method behind the library was the immunoSEQ multiplex PCR assay. Approximately 100,000 TCR templates per sample were assayed on the deep sequencing platform. Genomic DNA extracted from sorted T cells was used for TCRbeta CDR3 sequencing. Concerning the study's data processing: Clonal analysis of TCRbeta CDR3 data was done in the R programming language. Comparing unstimulated samples against CFSE-low samples taken after the reaction was how alloreactive CD4+ and CD8+ clones were defined. By matching sequences to the repertoires of sorted unstimulated Treg and non-Treg cells, each alloreactive CD4+ clone was assigned a regulatory or non-regulatory origin. TCRdb re-hosts the immuneACCESS table, in-frame sequences only. Its copies lack some clones; in the studies checked, an unresolved V gene accounts for under half of them, and the cause for the rest is not known. That table supplies the V and J calls and clone size; D and trimming were determined from the DNA. This sample lists over 100,000 clones; about 91% were detected once. Together, the top ten hold 0.6% to 0.8% of the sample.

On this clone: Its antigen has not been determined. Base qualities were left out, and no much larger clone turns up one base away.

The trim is 3 bases for V and 5 bases for J, with a gap of 10 bases between the germline ends. From the cysteine through the phenylalanine, the CDR3 covers 13 amino acids. This entry keeps only the CDR3 DNA: 39 bases, framed from base 1. Sequences SEHNR (CDR1) and FQNEAQ (CDR2) are obtained from the germline V gene (reference sequence). Sorted unstimulated T cells and proliferating T cells recovered from mixed lymphocyte reactions underwent TCRbeta CDR3 sequencing. Fresh whole blood from about 11 HLA-typed healthy donors was used as the source from which PBMCs were isolated. Unstimulated CD4+ regulatory T cells were FACS-sorted to map the origin of alloreactive clones.

This receptor was obtained from a human donor in good health. The sequence is built from TRBV7-9 and TRBJ2-5, and perhaps TRBD2 as D gene, on 5 matching bases. Sequences were obtained from Tregs sorted from blood. The nucleotide sequence is given as TGTGCCAGCAGCTTCACTAGATTGGAGACCCAGTACTTC. Its translation is CASSFTRLETQYF.